These 18 T cell receptor beta chains were all obtained from the same sample, sequenced in a study of blood T cell repertoires in COVID-19. Produced via immunoSEQ multiplex PCR; TCRdb's table is partial and in-frame only. The repertoire consists of tens of thousands of clones, with about 81% occurring once and the leading ten covering roughly 15%. Sequencing used peripheral blood. All receptors derive from a human donor with acute or convalescent COVID-19. The donor label of this sample is uncertain.

The chain combines TRBV28 with TRBJ1-2, with D maybe TRBD1 (6 bases). Per the germline V gene, CDR1 is MDHEN and CDR2 is SYDVKM. This CDR3 comprises 14 residues. V was clipped by 8 bases and J by 1 base, with 14 bases between them. The CDR3 loop is CASLDSSVNYGYTF. Here the CDR3 DNA reads TGTGCCAGCCTGGACAGCTCGGTTAACTATGGCTACACCTTC.

V gene TRBV5-4 combines with J gene TRBJ1-2; TRBD1 aligns across 7 bases. J gave up 7 bases and V 2 bases, and 5 bases lay outside the gene matches. Germline lookup yields CDR1 SGHNT and CDR2 YYREEE (reference sequence). The CDR3 runs to 13 residues. The DNA for the CDR3 is TGTGCCAGCAGCTTTCTTGAGGGGGCTGGCTACACCTTC. This sequence encodes CASSFLEGAGYTF.

This sequence joins TRBV16 and TRBJ1-5, with D tentatively TRBD1 (5 bases). V was cut by 0 bases and J by 3 bases, with 9 bases left in between. Germline CDR1 is KGHSY and CDR2 is FQNENV. The CDR3 is made up of 15 amino acids. CDR3 nucleotides: TGTGCCAGCAGCCAATCGAGACAGCCCAATCAGCCCCAGCATTTT. Its translation is CASSQSRQPNQPQHF.

The chain carries TRBV7-6 and TRBJ1-1; D is undetermined. CDR1 SGHVS and CDR2 FNYEAQ come from the germline V gene. V lost 2 bases and J lost 1, with 5 bases in between. The CDR3 runs to 13 residues. As DNA, the CDR3 is TGTGCCAGCAGCTTATCAGAGAACACTGAAGCTTTCTTT. Translated, it gives CASSLSENTEAFF.

This chain links TRBV24-1 with TRBJ2-5; TRBD1 might be the D (9 bases). CDR3 length: 16 residues. The germline V and J ends were trimmed by 6 bases and 5 bases, with 21 bases remaining between them. Germline-derived CDR1 and CDR2 are KGHDR and SFDVKD. The CDR3 is CATSHSGDRARETQYF. The CDR3 region has the DNA TGTGCCACCAGTCATAGCGGGGACAGGGCGAGGGAGACCCAGTACTTC.

The chain uses TRBV12-3 or TRBV12-4 and TRBJ1-2, with no clear D. The CDR3 totals 13 residues. The V end lost 2 bases, the J end lost 6 bases, and 10 bases lay between the germline ends. In nucleotides, the CDR3 is TGTGCCAGCAGTTTAACTTATCGTGATGGCTACACCTTC. It is translated as CASSLTYRDGYTF.

This clone was found a few times. The rearrangement uses TRBV9 and TRBJ1-1, with 9 bases matching TRBD1. The CDR3 is made up of 13 amino acids. After removal of 5 bases from V and 3 bases from J, the junction contained 2 bases not matched to a gene. Germline V gene lookup returns CDR1 SGDLS and CDR2 YYNGEE. CDR3 DNA: TGTGCCAGCAGTAGACAGGGGGACACTGAAGCTTTCTTT. Translating gives CASSRQGDTEAFF.

The chain is built from TRBV3-1 (or the pseudogene TRBV3-2) and TRBJ1-1, with D perhaps TRBD1 (5 bases). Germline V gene data show CDR1 as LGHDT and CDR2 as YNNKEL (reference sequence). Trimming took 4 bases from V and 4 from J, leaving 13 bases between them. The CDR3 loop spans 14 amino acids. The CDR3 region is CASSLREPGTEAFF. The CDR3 DNA reads as TGTGCCAGCAGCCTCAGGGAACCGGGCACTGAAGCTTTCTTT.

The chain has TRBV19 and TRBJ1-5; 9 bases are shared with TRBD1. Germline V lookup: CDR1 LNHDA, CDR2 SQIVND (reference sequence). V was pared by 3 bases and J by 0 bases, with 18 bases of the junction left unmatched. The CDR3 extends over 21 amino acids. The CDR3 spells CASSISSFSQGASYSNQPQHF. Written as DNA, the CDR3 is TGTGCCAGTAGTATCAGTTCTTTTTCACAGGGGGCCTCTTATAGCAATCAGCCCCAGCATTTT.

This chain uses TRBV5-4 with TRBJ2-1; 11 bases are shared with TRBD2. V lost 4 bases and J lost 4; bases outside the gene matches: 4. The CDR3 sequence is 15 residues long. Per the germline V gene, CDR1 is SGHNT and CDR2 is YYREEE (reference sequence). CDR3 nucleotide sequence: TGTGCCAGCAGCCTACGACTAGCGGGGTACAATGAGCAGTTCTTC. This gives the protein CASSLRLAGYNEQFF.

The V gene is TRBV3-1 (or the pseudogene TRBV3-2), the J gene TRBJ1-4; D is unclear. Germline V gives CDR1 LGHDT, CDR2 YNNKEL (reference sequence). The CDR3 has 13 amino acids. V lost 4 bases and J 9 bases, leaving 12 bases between the germline ends. CDR3 sequence: CASSRGGRQKLFF. CDR3 in DNA: TGTGCCAGCAGCCGTGGAGGGCGGCAAAAACTGTTTTTT.

This chain links TRBV13 with TRBJ1-1, with no clear D. Germline V gene lookup returns CDR1 PRHDT and CDR2 FYEKMQ (reference sequence). Trimming cost V 5 bases and J 6 bases, with 10 bases left between them. This CDR3 has 12 amino acids. The CDR3 region has the DNA TGTGCCAGCAGCCGGGGTATCGCTGAAGCTTTCTTT. Protein: CASSRGIAEAFF.

The genes are TRBV5-5 and TRBJ1-3; D remains ambiguous. V was cut by 4 bases and J by 0 bases, with 11 bases left in between. CDR3 length: 15 residues. Germline V CDR1 and CDR2: SGHKS, YYEKEE (reference sequence). DNA for the CDR3: TGTGCCAGCAGCCGACTCCCCGACTCTGGAAACACCATATATTTT. It encodes CASSRLPDSGNTIYF. Filled out from reference TRBV5-5 and TRBJ1-3, the complete variable domain reads DAGVTQSPTHLIKTRGQQVTLRCSPISGHKSVSWYQQVLGQGPQFIFQYYEKEERGRGNFPDRFSARQFPNYSSELNVNALLLGDSALYLCASSRLPDSGNTIYFGEGSWLTVV.

This clone was detected a few times. The rearrangement joins TRBV27 to TRBJ1-2; TRBD1 agrees at 12 bases. This CDR3 has 16 amino acids. The V segment lost 1 base and the J segment 4 bases; nucleotides outside the gene matches: 4. Per the germline V gene, CDR1 is MNHEY and CDR2 is SMNVEV (reference sequence). The CDR3 DNA reads TGTGCCAGCAGTTTATGGGGACAGGGGGCGGTCTATGGCTACACCTTC. Protein sequence: CASSLWGQGAVYGYTF.

The chain is built from TRBV11-1 and TRBJ1-3; possible D gene TRBD1, 6 bases. CDR3 length equals 15 residues. Germline values: CDR1 SGHAT, CDR2 FQDESV (reference sequence). V lost 4 bases and J lost 4, with 14 bases in between. The CDR3 bases are TGTGCCAGCAGCTCCTTCGGGACACCAGGAAACACCATATATTTT. Protein sequence: CASSSFGTPGNTIYF.

This clone showed up just once. This chain links TRBV27 with TRBJ2-3; possible D gene TRBD1, 5 bases. Germline V gene data show CDR1 as MNHEY and CDR2 as SMNVEV (reference sequence). The CDR3 has 13 amino acids. V was trimmed by 6 bases and J by 6 bases, leaving 13 bases between them. The CDR3 reads CASRGVARDTQYF. CDR3 bases: TGTGCCAGCAGAGGGGTTGCGCGTGATACGCAGTATTTT.

This sequence joins TRBV19 and TRBJ1-2; the D gene is possibly TRBD1 (5 bases). V was clipped by 7 bases and J by 4 bases, with 16 bases between them. CDR3 length: 14 residues. Per the germline V gene, CDR1 is LNHDA and CDR2 is SQIVND (reference sequence). The CDR3 region is CASTPQGSAYGYTF. The CDR3 DNA reads as TGTGCCAGTACCCCCCAGGGATCCGCCTATGGCTACACCTTC.

The rearrangement links TRBV10-3 to TRBJ1-3, with D unresolved. Trimming took off 9 bases at V and 2 bases at J, with 11 bases between the two ends. The CDR3 contains 13 residues. Germline lookup yields CDR1 ENHRY and CDR2 SYGVKD. CDR3 protein: CAISREAGNTIYF. The CDR3 bases are TGTGCCATTTCGAGGGAGGCTGGAAACACCATATATTTT.